This section outlines one T cell receptor (beta chain) sequence together with its context. The antigen is not known. Method: immunoSEQ multiplex PCR; TCRdb's copy keeps in-frame clones and lacks some. The table has roughly 48,000 clones, about four fifths seen once; the top ten hold 1% to 1.3%. This entry comes from a study of OX40 agonist ivuxolimab in advanced cancers. The wider study: The patients received ivuxolimab by intravenous route every 2 weeks at 0.01 to 10 mg/kg. Antecedent anti-PD-1, anti-PD-L1 or anti-CTLA-4 therapy was permissible, with under 50% having received some.

Per the germline V gene, CDR1 is SGHTA and CDR2 is FQGTGA. Trimming cost V 1 base and J 1 base, with 22 bases left between them. There are 19 residues in the CDR3. Regarding the study as a whole: Undetermined was the antigen specificity of the expanded peripheral T cells. Among the nonresponders, some also had low normalized T-cell clonal expansion.

This chain joins TRBV7-3 and TRBJ2-5; D tentatively fits TRBD1 or TRBD2 (5 bases each). The source of this sequence is an adult with an advanced solid tumor such as melanoma, head and neck, liver or kidney cancer. Specimen: CD4+ or CD8+ T cells sorted from blood, collected in a trial of the OX40 agonist ivuxolimab. CDR3 residues: CASSLISGGAGTSQETQYF. In nucleotides, the CDR3 is TGTGCCAGCAGCTTAATCTCTGGGGGTGCAGGGACCTCCCAAGAGACCCAGTACTTC.